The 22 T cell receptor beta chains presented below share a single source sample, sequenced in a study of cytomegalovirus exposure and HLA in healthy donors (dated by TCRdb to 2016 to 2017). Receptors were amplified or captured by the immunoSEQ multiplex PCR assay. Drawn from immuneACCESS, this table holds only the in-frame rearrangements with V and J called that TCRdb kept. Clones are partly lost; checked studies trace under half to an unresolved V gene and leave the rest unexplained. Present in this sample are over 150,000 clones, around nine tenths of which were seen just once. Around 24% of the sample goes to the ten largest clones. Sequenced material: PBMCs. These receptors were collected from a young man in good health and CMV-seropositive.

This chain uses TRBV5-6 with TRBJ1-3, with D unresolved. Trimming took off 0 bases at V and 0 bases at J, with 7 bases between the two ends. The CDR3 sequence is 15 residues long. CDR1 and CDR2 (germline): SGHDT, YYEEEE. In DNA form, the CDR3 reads TGTGCCAGCAGCTTGGGCGGGAGCTCTGGAAACACCATATATTTT. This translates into CASSLGGSSGNTIYF.

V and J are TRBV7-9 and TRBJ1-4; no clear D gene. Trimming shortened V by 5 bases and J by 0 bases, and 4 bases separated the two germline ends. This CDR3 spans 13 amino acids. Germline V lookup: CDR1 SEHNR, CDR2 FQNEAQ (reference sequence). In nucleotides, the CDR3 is TGTGCCAGCAGCCCTACAACTAATGAAAAACTGTTTTTT. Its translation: CASSPTTNEKLFF. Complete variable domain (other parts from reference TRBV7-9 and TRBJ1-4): DTGVSQNPRHKITKRGQNVTFRCDPISEHNRLYWYRQTLGQGPEFLTYFQNEAQLEKSRLLSDRFSAERPKGSFSTLEIQRTEQGDSAMYLCASSPTTNEKLFFGSGTQLSVL.

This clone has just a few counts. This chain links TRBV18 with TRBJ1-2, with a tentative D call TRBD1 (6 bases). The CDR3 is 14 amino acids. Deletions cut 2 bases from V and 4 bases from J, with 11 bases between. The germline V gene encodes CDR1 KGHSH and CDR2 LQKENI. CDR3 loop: CASSPEGHLYGYTF. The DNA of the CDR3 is TGTGCCAGCTCACCAGAGGGACACCTCTATGGCTACACCTTC.

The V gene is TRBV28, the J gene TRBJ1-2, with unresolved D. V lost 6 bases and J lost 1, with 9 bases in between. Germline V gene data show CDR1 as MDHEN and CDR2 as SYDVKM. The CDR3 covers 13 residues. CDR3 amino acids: CASRSGFNYGYTF. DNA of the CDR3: TGTGCCAGCAGGTCGGGTTTTAACTATGGCTACACCTTC.

The CDR3 DNA sequence: TGTGCCTGGAGTGGCTTCCCAAGACACCCAGGTTTGGGCTACACCTTC. Translated, it gives CAWSGFPRHPGLGYTF. This chain uses TRBV30 with TRBJ1-2; D is undetermined. CDR1 and CDR2 (germline): GTSNPN, SVGIG (reference sequence). The CDR3 contains 16 residues. Trimming took 1 base from V and 8 from J, leaving 23 bases between them.

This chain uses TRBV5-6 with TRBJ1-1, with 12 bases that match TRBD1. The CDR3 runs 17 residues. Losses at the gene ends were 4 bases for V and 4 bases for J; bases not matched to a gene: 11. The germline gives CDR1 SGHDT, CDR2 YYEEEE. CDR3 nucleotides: TGTGCCAGCAGCACTAACCGGGACAGGGGGCGCGCCACTGAAGCTTTCTTT. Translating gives CASSTNRDRGRATEAFF.

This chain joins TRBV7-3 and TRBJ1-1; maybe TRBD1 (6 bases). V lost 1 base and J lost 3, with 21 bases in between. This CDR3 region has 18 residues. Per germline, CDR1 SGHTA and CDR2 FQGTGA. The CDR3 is CASSLKQGSPHGDTEAFF. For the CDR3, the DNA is TGTGCCAGCAGCTTAAAACAGGGATCGCCCCATGGGGACACTGAAGCTTTCTTT.

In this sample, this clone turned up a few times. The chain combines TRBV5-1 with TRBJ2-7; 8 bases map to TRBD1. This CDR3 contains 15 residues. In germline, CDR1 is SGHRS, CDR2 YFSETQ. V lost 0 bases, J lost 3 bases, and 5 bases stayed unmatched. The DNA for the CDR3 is TGCGCCAGCAGCTTGGAGGGGACAGGAGGCTACGAGCAGTACTTC. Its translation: CASSLEGTGGYEQYF. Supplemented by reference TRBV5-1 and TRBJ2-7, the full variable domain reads KAGVTQTPRYLIKTRGQQVTLSCSPISGHRSVSWYQQTPGQGLQFLFEYFSETQRNKGNFPGRFSGRQFSNSRSEMNVSTLELGDSALYLCASSLEGTGGYEQYFGPGTRLTVT.

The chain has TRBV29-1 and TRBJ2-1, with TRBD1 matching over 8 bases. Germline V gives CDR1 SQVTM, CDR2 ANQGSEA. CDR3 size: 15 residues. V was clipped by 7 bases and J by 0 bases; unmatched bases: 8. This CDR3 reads CSARDRPSSYNEQFF. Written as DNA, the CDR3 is TGCAGCGCACGGGACAGGCCCAGCTCCTACAATGAGCAGTTCTTC.

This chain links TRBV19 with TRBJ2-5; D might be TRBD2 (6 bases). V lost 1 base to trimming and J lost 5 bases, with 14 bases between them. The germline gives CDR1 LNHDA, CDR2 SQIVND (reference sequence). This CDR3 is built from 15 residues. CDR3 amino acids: CASSIGDSPTETQYF. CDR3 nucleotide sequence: TGTGCCAGTAGTATAGGGGACTCCCCGACGGAGACCCAGTACTTC.

CDR3 nucleotides: TGTGCCAGCTCGAGCCCTAGCACAGATACGCAGTATTTT. Its protein product is CASSSPSTDTQYF. The genes are TRBV18 and TRBJ2-3; D call uncertain. The CDR3 totals 13 residues. Trimming pared 6 bases from V and 0 bases from J, leaving 7 bases between. Germline V CDR1 and CDR2: KGHSH, LQKENI.

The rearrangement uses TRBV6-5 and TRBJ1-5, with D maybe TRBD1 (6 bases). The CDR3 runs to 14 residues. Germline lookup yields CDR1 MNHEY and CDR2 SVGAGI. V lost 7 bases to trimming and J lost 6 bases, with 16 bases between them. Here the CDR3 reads CASTTTGGGQPQHF. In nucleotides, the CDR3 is TGTGCCAGCACAACTACGGGGGGCGGTCAGCCCCAGCATTTT.

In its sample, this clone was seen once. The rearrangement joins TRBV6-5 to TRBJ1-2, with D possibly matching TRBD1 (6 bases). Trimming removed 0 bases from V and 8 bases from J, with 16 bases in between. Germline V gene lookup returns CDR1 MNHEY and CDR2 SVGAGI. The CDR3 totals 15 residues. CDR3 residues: CASSYSGRGSSGYTF. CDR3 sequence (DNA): TGTGCCAGCAGTTACTCGGGCAGGGGATCGAGCGGCTACACCTTC.

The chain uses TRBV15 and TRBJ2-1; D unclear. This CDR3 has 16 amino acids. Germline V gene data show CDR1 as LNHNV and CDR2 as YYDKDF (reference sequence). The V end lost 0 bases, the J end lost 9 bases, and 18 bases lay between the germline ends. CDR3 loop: CATSRDRLRISLEQFF. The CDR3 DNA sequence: TGTGCCACCAGCAGAGATCGATTGCGGATCTCCCTTGAGCAGTTCTTC.

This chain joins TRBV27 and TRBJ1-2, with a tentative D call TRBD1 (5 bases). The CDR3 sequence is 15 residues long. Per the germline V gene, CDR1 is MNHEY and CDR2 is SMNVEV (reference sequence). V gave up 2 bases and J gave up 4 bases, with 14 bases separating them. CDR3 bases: TGTGCCAGCAGTTTACGAGAGACAGCCCTCTATGGCTACACCTTC. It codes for CASSLRETALYGYTF.

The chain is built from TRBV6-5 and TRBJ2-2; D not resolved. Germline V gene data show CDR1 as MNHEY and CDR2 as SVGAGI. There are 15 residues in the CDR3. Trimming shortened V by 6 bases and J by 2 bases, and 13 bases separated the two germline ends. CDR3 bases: TGTGCCAGCAGCCGGGTCCGGCCCAACACCGGGGAGCTGTTTTTT. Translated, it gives CASSRVRPNTGELFF.

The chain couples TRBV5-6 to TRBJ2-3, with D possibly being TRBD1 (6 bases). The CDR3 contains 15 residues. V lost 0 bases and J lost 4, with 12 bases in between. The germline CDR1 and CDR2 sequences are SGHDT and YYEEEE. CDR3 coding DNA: TGTGCCAGCAGCTTGGTGGGGGCCTGGGCAGATACGCAGTATTTT. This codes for CASSLVGAWADTQYF.

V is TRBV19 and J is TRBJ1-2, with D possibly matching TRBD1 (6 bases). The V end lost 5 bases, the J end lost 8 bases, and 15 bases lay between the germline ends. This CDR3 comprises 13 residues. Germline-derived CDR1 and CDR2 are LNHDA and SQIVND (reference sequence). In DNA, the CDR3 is TGTGCCAGTAGTCTCGGACAGTTCCGAGGCTACACCTTC. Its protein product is CASSLGQFRGYTF.

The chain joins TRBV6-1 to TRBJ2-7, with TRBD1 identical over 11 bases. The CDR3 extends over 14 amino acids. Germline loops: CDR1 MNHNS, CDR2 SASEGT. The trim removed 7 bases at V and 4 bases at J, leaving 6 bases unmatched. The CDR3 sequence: CASTPGTGGYEQYF. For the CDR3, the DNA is TGTGCCAGCACCCCCGGGACAGGGGGGTACGAGCAGTACTTC.

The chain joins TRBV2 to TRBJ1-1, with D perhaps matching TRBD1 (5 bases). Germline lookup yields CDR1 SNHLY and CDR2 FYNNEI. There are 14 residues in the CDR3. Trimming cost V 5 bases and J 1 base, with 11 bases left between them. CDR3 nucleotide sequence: TGTGCCAGCAGTCCCCCGACAGAGAACACTGAAGCTTTCTTT. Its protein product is CASSPPTENTEAFF. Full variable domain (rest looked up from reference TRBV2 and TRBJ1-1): EPEVTQTPSHQVTQMGQEVILRCVPISNHLYFYWYRQILGQKVEFLVSFYNNEISEKSEIFDDQFSVERPDGSNFTLKIRSTKLEDSAMYFCASSPPTENTEAFFGQGTRLTVV.

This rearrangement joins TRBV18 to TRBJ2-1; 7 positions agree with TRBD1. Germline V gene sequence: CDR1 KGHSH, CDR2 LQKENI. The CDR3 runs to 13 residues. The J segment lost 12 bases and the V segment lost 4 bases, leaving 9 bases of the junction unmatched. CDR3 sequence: CASSLGDSIGQFF. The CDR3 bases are TGTGCCAGCTCACTAGGGGACAGTATAGGGCAGTTCTTC.

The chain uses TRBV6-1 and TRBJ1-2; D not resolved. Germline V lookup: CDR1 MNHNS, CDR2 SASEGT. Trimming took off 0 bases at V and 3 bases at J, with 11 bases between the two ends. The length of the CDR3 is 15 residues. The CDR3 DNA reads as TGTGCCAGCAGTGAAGCGCGCGAACCTTACTATGGCTACACCTTC. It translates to CASSEAREPYYGYTF.